This is a list of T cell receptor beta chains from one sample in a study of CD8 T cells in ankylosing spondylitis. Using its own MiXCR run on the 5' RACE reads, TCRdb lists one record per CDR3 protein. The data contain just over 350,000 distinct CDR3 sequences, 20% to 25% of them singletons. Sequenced material: blood, either unsorted or a sorted T cell fraction (not recorded which). These receptors originate from a male donor with ankylosing spondylitis or in good health (not recorded which). The CDR3 runs from the conserved cysteine through the conserved F or W. A D gene is named only where the DNA matches it firmly. Rows give clone size only sometimes, using once, few, many, or a class for an expanded clone.

few,TRBV6-5,TRBJ2-1,-,TGTGCCAGCAGTTACTCTGGCAGGGGCAATGAGCAGTTCTTC,CASSYSGRGNEQFF
few,TRBV6-2/TRBV6-3,TRBJ2-3,-,TGTGCCAGCAGTTACCGGGACCGTAGCACAGATACGCAGTATTTT,CASSYRDRSTDTQYF
few,TRBV12-3/TRBV12-4,TRBJ1-6,-,TGTGCCAGCAGTCTCCAGGGAGGCTCACCCCTCCACTTT,CASSLQGGSPLHF
once,TRBV10-3,TRBJ2-5,-,TGTGCCATCAGTGAGTCATCAGGGGGACTAGAGACCCAGTACTTC,CAISESSGGLETQYF
few,TRBV4-2,TRBJ2-7,TRBD1,TGTGCCAGCAGCCCCGACAGGGGTGGAACCTACGAGCAGTACTTC,CASSPDRGGTYEQYF
few,TRBV11-2,TRBJ2-7,-,TGTGCCAGCAGCTTAAGCTCGGACGGGACCTACGAGCAGTACTTC,CASSLSSDGTYEQYF
-,TRBV30,TRBJ2-3,-,TGTGCCTGGCGTAAGGCGGGAAGCACAGATACGCAGTATTTT,CAWRKAGSTDTQYF
-,TRBV12-3/TRBV12-4,TRBJ2-3,-,TGTGCCTGCAGCCCTTTTCTAGGGGCAGATACGCAGTATTTT,CACSPFLGADTQYF
-,TRBV20-1,TRBJ2-3,TRBD2,TGCAGTGCTAAACGGGGGGCAGATACGCAGTATTTT,CSAKRGADTQYF
-,TRBV11-2,TRBJ2-3,TRBD2,TGTGCCAGCAACGTCGGGGGGGCCGGGGATACGCAGTATTTT,CASNVGGAGDTQYF
-,TRBV28,TRBJ2-7,-,TGTGCCAGCAGTTTGGTCAGCCCCCACGAGCAGTACTTC,CASSLVSPHEQYF
few,TRBV7-9,TRBJ1-3,-,TGTGCCAGCAGCTCAGGGACTGGAAACACCATATATTTT,CASSSGTGNTIYF
few,TRBV21-1,TRBJ2-2,-,TGTGCCAGCAGCACCATTGGAGTGGCATCAACGAACACCGGGGAGCTGTTTTTT,CASSTIGVASTNTGELFF
many,TRBV10-3,TRBJ1-5,-,TGTGCCATCAGTGAGTCTAGTGGGAACGGGCAGCCCCAGCATTTT,CAISESSGNGQPQHF
-,TRBV6-6,TRBJ2-1,-,TGTGCCAGCAGCCAACAGGGCATGGATGAGCAGTTCTTC,CASSQQGMDEQFF
-,TRBV4-1,TRBJ2-5,-,TGCGCCAGCAGCCAAGGAATGGGAGCTGCAGAGACCCAGTACTTC,CASSQGMGAAETQYF
few,TRBV7-2,TRBJ2-7,TRBD1,TGTGCGTGCCGGGGACAGGGTCGGTACGAGCAGTACTTC,CACRGQGRYEQYF